The clone carrying this TCR beta chain was detected only a few times. Its antigen is not identified. These data come from a study of blood T cells in healthy people across ages. Study-level findings and limits: From one million sequenced T cells, diversity estimates were lower bounds. When set beside aged donors, long-lived donors presented more naive CD4+ cells and higher diversity.

Primed by a sample-barcoded 5' primer and a J-beta primer mix, a second PCR proceeded for 7 to 11 cycles. TCRdb ran MiXCR on the 5' RACE reads and lists one entry per CDR3 protein. The table lists 1.5 million to 1.8 million distinct CDR3 sequences, less than 45% of them singletons. Trimming cost V 3 bases and J 8 bases, with 9 bases left between them. The CDR3 contains 12 residues. The chain employs TRBV12-3 or TRBV12-4 and TRBJ2-3; D ambiguous. Sequencing used blood. The receptor's source is a woman under 30 in good health. This chain's CDR3 is CASSFFQPTQYF. The CDR3 DNA reads as TGTGCCAGCAGTTTTTTTCAGCCTACGCAGTATTTT.